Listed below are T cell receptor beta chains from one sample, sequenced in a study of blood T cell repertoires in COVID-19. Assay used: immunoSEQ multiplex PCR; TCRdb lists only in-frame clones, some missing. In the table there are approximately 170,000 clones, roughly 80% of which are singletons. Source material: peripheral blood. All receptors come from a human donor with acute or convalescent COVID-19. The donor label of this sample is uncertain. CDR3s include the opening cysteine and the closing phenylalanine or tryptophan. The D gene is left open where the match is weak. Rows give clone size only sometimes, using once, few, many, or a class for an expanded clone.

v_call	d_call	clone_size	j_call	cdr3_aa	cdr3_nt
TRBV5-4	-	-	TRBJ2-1	CASSPPRRASYNEQFF	TGTGCCAGCAGCCCTCCTAGGAGGGCCTCCTACAATGAGCAGTTCTTC
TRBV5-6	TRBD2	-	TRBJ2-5	CASSLRTSGRADETQYF	TGTGCCAGCAGCCTCAGGACTAGCGGGAGGGCGGATGAGACCCAGTACTTC
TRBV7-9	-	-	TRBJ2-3	CASSGSRPTDTQYF	TGTGCCAGCAGCGGAAGCAGGCCCACAGATACGCAGTATTTT
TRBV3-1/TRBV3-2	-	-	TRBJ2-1	CASSQGRGRRQFF	TGTGCCAGCAGCCAGGGGCGGGGTAGGAGGCAGTTCTTC
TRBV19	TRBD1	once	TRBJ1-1	CASRGQVNTEAFF	TGTGCCAGTAGAGGACAGGTGAACACTGAAGCTTTCTTT
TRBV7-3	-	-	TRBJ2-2	CASSLKGAGELFF	TGTGCCAGCAGCTTAAAAGGGGCCGGGGAGCTGTTTTTT
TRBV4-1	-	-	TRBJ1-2	CASSQDSSGVDYGYTF	TGCGCCAGCAGCCAAGATTCTTCCGGGGTTGACTATGGCTACACCTTC
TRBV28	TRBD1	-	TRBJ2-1	CASIRQGASNEQFF	TGTGCCAGCATTCGACAGGGGGCGTCCAATGAGCAGTTCTTC
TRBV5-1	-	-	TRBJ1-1	CASSLQPNTEAFF	TGCGCCAGCAGCTTACAGCCGAACACTGAAGCTTTCTTT
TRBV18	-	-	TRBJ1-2	CASSPTANYGYTF	TGTGCCAGCTCACCAACAGCAAACTATGGCTACACCTTC
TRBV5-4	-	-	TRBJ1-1	CASSLERGGYEAFF	TGTGCCAGCAGCTTGGAGCGAGGAGGCTACGAAGCTTTCTTT
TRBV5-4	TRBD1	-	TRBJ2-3	CASSSPGQGADTQYF	TGTGCCAGCAGCTCCCCTGGACAGGGGGCAGATACGCAGTATTTT
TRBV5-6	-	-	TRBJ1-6	CASSPGAASYNSPLHF	TGTGCCAGCAGCCCCGGCGCGGCCTCCTATAATTCACCCCTCCACTTT
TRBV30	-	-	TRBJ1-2	CAWTLESYGYTF	TGTGCCTGGACGCTTGAGTCCTATGGCTACACCTTC
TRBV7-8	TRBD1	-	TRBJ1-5	CASSVTGGDQPQHF	TGTGCCAGCAGCGTAACAGGGGGCGATCAGCCCCAGCATTTT
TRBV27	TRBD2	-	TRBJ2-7	CASSLAPEGREDLCEQYF	TGTGCCAGCAGTTTGGCCCCTGAGGGGCGGGAGGACCTCTGCGAGCAGTACTTC
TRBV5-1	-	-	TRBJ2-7	CASSREGGYEQYF	TGCGCCAGCAGCCGTGAAGGCGGCTACGAGCAGTACTTC
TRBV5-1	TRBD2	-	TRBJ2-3	CASIGGLAGGMTDTQYF	TGCGCCAGCATAGGTGGACTAGCGGGGGGGATGACAGATACGCAGTATTTT
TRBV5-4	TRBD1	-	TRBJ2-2	CASSFGQGAVGELFF	TGTGCCAGCAGCTTCGGACAGGGGGCGGTCGGGGAGCTGTTTTTT
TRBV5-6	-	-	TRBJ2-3	CASSPGADTQYF	TGTGCCAGCAGCCCCGGAGCAGATACGCAGTATTTT
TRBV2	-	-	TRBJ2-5	CASSGPRAPQYF	TGTGCCAGCAGCGGACCGCGGGCGCCCCAGTACTTC
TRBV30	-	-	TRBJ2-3	CAWNRGQGETDTQYF	TGTGCCTGGAATAGGGGCCAAGGGGAAACAGATACGCAGTATTTT
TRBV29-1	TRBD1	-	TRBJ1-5	CSVRQGDQPQHF	TGCAGCGTTAGACAGGGGGATCAGCCCCAGCATTTT
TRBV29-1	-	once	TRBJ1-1	CSASGVGRNTEAFF	TGCAGCGCCTCAGGGGTTGGGCGGAACACTGAAGCTTTCTTT